This T cell receptor beta chain emerged from a study of yellow fever vaccine responses in identical twins. Overall study findings and caveats: The authors reported partly convergent, partly personalized vaccine responses in identical twins.

In TCRdb, the RT-PCR reads were re-called with MiXCR into one record per CDR3 protein. Of fewer than 6,000 distinct CDR3 sequences in the sample, 65% to 90% were seen once. About this clonotype itself: Antigen unknown.

Germline loops: CDR1 SGHTA, CDR2 FQGTGA. Trimming removed 1 base from V and 4 bases from J, with 13 bases in between. The CDR3 is 15 residues long. This sequence joins TRBV7-3 and TRBJ2-5, with D possibly matching TRBD2 (6 bases). Sequencing was performed on T cells from blood (PBMCs), unsorted or a sorted subset (not recorded which), taken before or after yellow fever vaccination (not recorded which). The origin of this receptor is a woman aged 18-30 years who received the yellow fever vaccine. CDR3 sequence: CASSLRAGMGETQYF. For the CDR3, the DNA is TGTGCCAGCAGCTTAAGGGCGGGAATGGGAGAGACCCAGTACTTC.